These 7 T cell receptor beta chains originate from one sample sequenced in a study of CD8 T cells in ankylosing spondylitis. Broader study findings: Within ankylosing spondylitis blood, a TCR beta motif made up of roughly eight highly homologous variants appeared to be characteristic.

TCRdb independently ran MiXCR on the 5' RACE reads; one entry per CDR3 protein. The data show some 800,000 distinct CDR3 sequences, approximately 10% seen once. These receptors have no known antigen. Sequencing was performed on blood, either unsorted or a sorted T cell fraction (not recorded which). All receptors derive from a male donor with ankylosing spondylitis.

The rearrangement links TRBV4-2 to TRBJ1-2; D is unresolved. The V end lost 0 bases, the J end lost 4 bases, and 15 bases lay between the germline ends. Looked up from germline, CDR1 is LGHNA and CDR2 is YNFKEQ. The CDR3 spans 16 residues. The CDR3 nucleotides read TGTGCCAGCAGCCAAGATTGGAGCGGGGAAATCTATGGCTACACCTTC. This codes for CASSQDWSGEIYGYTF.

This clonotype has only a few counts. The chain employs TRBV7-9 and TRBJ2-5; 7 bases are shared with TRBD1. Per germline, CDR1 SEHNR and CDR2 FQNEAQ (reference sequence). Trimming took 8 bases from V and 4 from J; bases not matched to a gene: 13. The CDR3 extends over 15 amino acids. Here the CDR3 DNA reads TGTGCCAGCGTTTCGGACAGGTCCTTGGTAGAGACCCAGTACTTC. This translates into CASVSDRSLVETQYF. The full variable domain, in which reference TRBV7-9 and TRBJ2-5 provide the parts outside the CDR3, is DTGVSQNPRHKITKRGQNVTFRCDPISEHNRLYWYRQTLGQGPEFLTYFQNEAQLEKSRLLSDRFSAERPKGSFSTLEIQRTEQGDSAMYLCASVSDRSLVETQYFGPGTRLLVL.

This clonotype turned up a few times. The CDR3, as DNA: TGCGCCAGCAGCCCGACCCGGACGGCACAAGAGACCCAGTACTTC. It translates to CASSPTRTAQETQYF. This chain connects TRBV5-1 to TRBJ2-5, with D unclear. Per germline, CDR1 SGHRS and CDR2 YFSETQ. The CDR3 extends over 15 amino acids. The ends were cut back, 4 bases at V and 2 bases at J, with 15 bases in the middle.

The gene calls are TRBV20-1 and TRBJ2-3, with TRBD2 matching 12 bases. This CDR3 contains 16 residues. The J segment lost 6 bases and the V segment lost 3 bases, leaving 10 bases of the junction unmatched. Germline V CDR1 and CDR2: DFQATT, SNEGSKA (reference sequence). The CDR3 bases are TGCAGTGCTAGGAGACTAGCGGGAGAAGTCGGTGATACGCAGTATTTT. Amino acids: CSARRLAGEVGDTQYF.

This clonotype came up many times. The chain couples TRBV12-3 or TRBV12-4 to TRBJ2-3, with 7 bases aligning to TRBD1. The CDR3 extends over 14 amino acids. Trimming took 6 bases from V and 6 from J; bases not matched to a gene: 9. Here the CDR3 DNA reads TGTGCCAGCAGGAACAGGGGTTGGGGGGATACGCAGTATTTT. It yields the protein CASRNRGWGDTQYF.

This chain uses TRBV7-2 with TRBJ1-2, with D perhaps TRBD1 (5 bases). V dropped 1 base and J dropped 4 bases, with 13 bases sitting between them. CDR1 is SGHTA, CDR2 FQGNSA, per germline. The CDR3 has 15 amino acids. The CDR3 is CASSLVGPGIYGYTF. CDR3 nucleotide sequence: TGTGCCAGCAGCTTAGTGGGGCCAGGTATCTATGGCTACACCTTC.

This clonotype has at least ten counts. The genes are TRBV20-1 and TRBJ2-4; 7 nucleotides match TRBD1. The CDR3 has 12 amino acids. Germline V gene sequence: CDR1 DFQATT, CDR2 SNEGSKA (reference sequence). The trim removed 3 bases at V and 8 bases at J, leaving 4 bases unmatched. CDR3 in DNA: TGCAGTGCTAGCCAGGGGGTAGACATTCAGTACTTC. It codes for CSASQGVDIQYF.